The source of this T cell receptor (beta chain) is a study of Ad26.COV2.S vaccination and SARS-CoV-2 variants. About the study: Within the COV1001 Ad26.COV2.S trial arm, the donor was enrolled. Study-wide results and caveats: Recipients of vaccine and of placebo showed similar breadth of their non-spike TCR repertoires.

Treatment noted: roughly 18 received Ad26.COV2.S at low or high dose, single or two shots; roughly 5 received placebo; per-sample allocation not given. The samples were gathered on day 63 after the first injection of vaccine or placebo. Ad26 vector vaccine expressed Wuhan-strain SARS-CoV-2 spike. This clone was recorded only once. Its antigen is unknown. Per the germline V gene, CDR1 is SQVTM and CDR2 is ANQGSEA. V lost 7 bases and J 2 bases, leaving 14 bases between the germline ends. The CDR3 has 13 amino acids. Assay: immunoSEQ multiplex PCR; the TCRdb copy retains only in-frame clones and omits some. Altogether around 300,000 clones are present, 85% to 90% being singletons, with the ten largest covering over 5%.

The TCR sequence derives from a person aged 18-65 years who received the Ad26.COV2.S COVID-19 vaccine or a placebo. The source material was peripheral blood, sampled in a trial of Ad26.COV2.S vaccine versus placebo. The chain links TRBV29-1 to TRBJ1-1; tentatively, D is TRBD1 (6 bases). CDR3 bases: TGCAGCGCTCGATCGGGGGGCAACACTGAAGCTTTCTTT. Protein: CSARSGGNTEAFF.